This TCR beta chain was profiled in a study of blood T cells in healthy people across ages. This clonotype was counted a few times. Antigen: not known. The V gene lost 0 bases and the J gene lost 2 bases, with 10 bases spanning the gap. Germline V gene sequence: CDR1 SGHAT, CDR2 FQNNGV. The CDR3 is 15 residues long. Through a sample-barcoded 5' primer and a J-beta primer mix, a second PCR was run for roughly 7 to 12 cycles. TCRdb passed the 5' RACE reads through MiXCR, listing each CDR3 protein once. The sample carries hundreds of thousands of distinct CDR3 sequences, less than 45% recorded once. Study conclusions and caveats: Expanded clonotype changes were possibly confounded by unknown donor CMV status.

Donors were systemically healthy Caucasian individuals from Russia aged about 6 to 100 years. The receptor's source is a man of 80 years or more in good health. Sample: blood. The chain joins TRBV11-2 to TRBJ2-5; D is undetermined. In DNA form, the CDR3 reads TGTGCCAGCAGCTTAGAAGGGCGGTTACAAGAGACCCAGTACTTC. Protein sequence: CASSLEGRLQETQYF.